Listed below are T cell receptor beta chains from one sample, sequenced in a study of blood T cells in healthy people across ages. MiXCR was run by TCRdb on the 5' RACE reads, yielding one entry per CDR3 protein. The sample contains 850,000 to 1,000,000 distinct CDR3 sequences, around 48% of which appear only once. The sample was blood. The receptors come from a man aged 25 to 45 in good health. Each CDR3 is given with its conserved first and last residue. D genes are given only for firm matches. Clone size is shown for a subset of rows, as once, few, many or a class of expanded clone.

v_gene	j_gene	d_gene	abundance	CDR3nt	CDR3aa
TRBV15	TRBJ2-1	TRBD1	once	TGTGCCACCAGCTCCGAGGGGACAGGGATCAATGAGCAGTTCTTC	CATSSEGTGINEQFF
TRBV25-1	TRBJ2-3	NA	once	TGTGCCAGCAGGAGGACAGCCCTCACAGATACGCAGTATTTT	CASRRTALTDTQYF
TRBV5-1	TRBJ1-3	NA	NA	TGCGCCAGCAGCTCCGGCTTCTCTGGAAACACCATATATTTT	CASSSGFSGNTIYF
TRBV4-3	TRBJ2-3	NA	NA	TGCGCCAGCAGCCAAGAAAGTTATGGGGGGAGGGACACGGATACGCAGTATTTT	CASSQESYGGRDTDTQYF
TRBV6-2/TRBV6-3	TRBJ1-1	NA	NA	TGTGCCAGCACCGCCCGGACGGCAGTGAACACTGAAGCTTTCTTT	CASTARTAVNTEAFF
TRBV7-2	TRBJ1-5	NA	few	TGTGCCAGCAGCTTAGAGCACGGGAGAGTGGGCAATCAGCCCCAGCATTTT	CASSLEHGRVGNQPQHF
TRBV4-1	TRBJ2-4	TRBD2	NA	TGCGCCAGCAGCCAGATAAGACCTCCGGGACTAGCGGGGGGTCTAGCCAAAAACATTCAGTACTTC	CASSQIRPPGLAGGLAKNIQYF
TRBV3-1	TRBJ1-1	NA	few	TGTGCCAGCAGCCGGACAGCCCCGAACACTGAAGCTTTCTTT	CASSRTAPNTEAFF
TRBV7-9	TRBJ2-1	NA	few	TGTGCCAGCAGCCCCCGGGACCTGAACAATGAGCAGTTCTTC	CASSPRDLNNEQFF
TRBV3-1	TRBJ2-1	NA	few	TGTGCCAGCAGCCAACTCTTCGGCAGCTACAATGAGCAGTTCTTC	CASSQLFGSYNEQFF
TRBV2	TRBJ2-1	TRBD2	NA	TGTGCCAGCACGCCAATAAAGGCGGGGGGGCAGTTCTTC	CASTPIKAGGQFF
TRBV10-3	TRBJ1-1	NA	NA	TGTGCCATCAGTCCGGGACGGATGAACACTGAAGCTTTCTTT	CAISPGRMNTEAFF
TRBV5-1	TRBJ2-1	NA	NA	TGCGCCAGCAGCTGGACCAATTACAATGAGCAGTTCTTC	CASSWTNYNEQFF
TRBV27	TRBJ1-4	NA	NA	TGTGCCAGCAGTCGTCGACGGGCAACTAATGAAAAACTGTTTTTT	CASSRRRATNEKLFF
TRBV2	TRBJ1-2	NA	NA	TGTGCCAGCAGTAAAACGACAGGAGATGGCTACACCTTC	CASSKTTGDGYTF
TRBV7-2	TRBJ2-5	NA	NA	TGTGCCAGCAGCGATTCGGGACGGTCGCAAGAGACCCAGTACTTC	CASSDSGRSQETQYF
TRBV15	TRBJ2-3	NA	NA	TGTGCCACCAGCCGGGGACTGAGTAGCACAGATACGCAGTATTTT	CATSRGLSSTDTQYF
TRBV11-2	TRBJ1-1	TRBD1	NA	TGTGCCAGCAGAGAAGGGACAGCCCGCACTGAAGCTTTCTTT	CASREGTARTEAFF
TRBV7-9	TRBJ1-4	TRBD1	NA	TGTGCCAGCAGCCGGCGGACAGGGCGGGAGGCAACTAATGAAAAACTGTTTTTT	CASSRRTGREATNEKLFF
TRBV7-3	TRBJ2-7	NA	NA	TGTGCCAGCAGCTTAGTCGGTCCGGGACCAAGCTCCTACAATGAGCAGTACTTC	CASSLVGPGPSSYNEQYF
TRBV12-3/TRBV12-4	TRBJ1-2	TRBD1	NA	TGTGCCAGCGCCGATGAACAGGGGATCTATGGTGGCTACACCTTC	CASADEQGIYGGYTF
TRBV12-3/TRBV12-4	TRBJ2-3	NA	many	TGTGCCAGCAGTTCACTAGTCGGTACGCAGTATTTT	CASSSLVGTQYF
TRBV30	TRBJ2-7	NA	NA	TGTGCCTGGAGTCTAGGGACCTACGAGCAGTACTTC	CAWSLGTYEQYF
TRBV4-3	TRBJ2-7	TRBD2	NA	TGCGCCAGCAGCCAAGGGCTAGCGGGGGTGAAGTCCTACGAGCAGTACTTC	CASSQGLAGVKSYEQYF
TRBV3-1	TRBJ1-1	TRBD1	NA	TGTGCCAGCAGCAACAGACAGGGCACTGAAGCTTTCTTT	CASSNRQGTEAFF
TRBV20-1	TRBJ2-3	NA	NA	TGCAGTGCGGAAACGGGGACGCCGGATACGCAGTATTTT	CSAETGTPDTQYF
TRBV6-1	TRBJ2-3	NA	NA	TGTGCCAGCAGTGAAGCGGGGCCGGGAATAGATACGCAGTATTTT	CASSEAGPGIDTQYF
TRBV6-1	TRBJ2-7	TRBD1	few	TGTGCCAGCAGACGAGACGGACAGGGATCCTACGAGCAGTACTTC	CASRRDGQGSYEQYF
TRBV4-3	TRBJ2-1	TRBD2	NA	TGCGCCAGCAGCCAAACAAGCGGGGGGTGGGATGAGCAGTTCTTC	CASSQTSGGWDEQFF
TRBV5-1	TRBJ2-3	NA	NA	TGCGCCAGCAGCACTGGACTGGAGACAGATACGCAGTATTTT	CASSTGLETDTQYF
TRBV12-3/TRBV12-4	TRBJ1-2	TRBD1	NA	TGTGCCAGCAGCGGGACAGGGGCAGGCCACACCTTC	CASSGTGAGHTF
TRBV4-1	TRBJ2-5	NA	NA	TGCGCCAGCAGCCAAGTTGAAGGGGGACTCCAAGAGACCCAGTACTTC	CASSQVEGGLQETQYF
TRBV5-4	TRBJ2-7	TRBD1	NA	TGTGCCAGCAGCGCCCCGGGACAGGGGGTTGACGAGCAGTACTTC	CASSAPGQGVDEQYF
TRBV7-9	TRBJ2-7	TRBD2	few	TGTGCCAGCAGCTTATTAGCGGGGGGCGTCTACAATGAGCAGTACTTC	CASSLLAGGVYNEQYF
TRBV2	TRBJ2-7	NA	NA	TGTGCCAGCAGTGCGCCAGGGATGTACGAGCAGTACTTC	CASSAPGMYEQYF
TRBV27	TRBJ2-5	NA	NA	TGTGCCAGCAGTTTACACGGTACCCAGTACTTC	CASSLHGTQYF